This T cell receptor (beta chain) emerged from a study of T cells after yellow fever vaccination. This clonotype was counted ten times or more. TCRdb redid the calling of the 5' RACE reads with MiXCR, one entry per CDR3 protein. The profile shows a few hundred thousand distinct CDR3 sequences, 11% of them singletons. V lost 3 bases and J lost 4, with 12 bases in between. The germline gives CDR1 SGHTA, CDR2 FQGNSA. The CDR3 length is 14 residues. The chain uses TRBV7-2 and TRBJ1-1, with D possibly TRBD1 on 6 matching bases. The sequence derives from a man aged 18 to 35 who received the YFV17D yellow fever vaccine. The specimen was PBMCs, collected on the day of the first yellow fever vaccination. The CDR3 is CASSFGTPVTEAFF. The CDR3 nucleotides are TGTGCCAGCAGCTTTGGGACACCGGTCACTGAAGCTTTCTTT.